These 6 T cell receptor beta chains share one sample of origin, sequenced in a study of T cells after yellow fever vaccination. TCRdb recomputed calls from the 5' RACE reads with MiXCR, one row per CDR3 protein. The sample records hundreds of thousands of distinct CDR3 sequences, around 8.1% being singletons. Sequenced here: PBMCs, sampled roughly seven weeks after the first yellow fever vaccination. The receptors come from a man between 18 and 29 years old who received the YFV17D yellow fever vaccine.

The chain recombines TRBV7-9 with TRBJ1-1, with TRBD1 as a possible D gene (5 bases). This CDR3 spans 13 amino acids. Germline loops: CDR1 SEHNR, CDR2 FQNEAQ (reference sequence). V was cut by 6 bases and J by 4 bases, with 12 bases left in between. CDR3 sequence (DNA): TGTGCCAGCAGTTCGACAGTGGGCACTGAAGCTTTCTTT. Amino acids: CASSSTVGTEAFF.

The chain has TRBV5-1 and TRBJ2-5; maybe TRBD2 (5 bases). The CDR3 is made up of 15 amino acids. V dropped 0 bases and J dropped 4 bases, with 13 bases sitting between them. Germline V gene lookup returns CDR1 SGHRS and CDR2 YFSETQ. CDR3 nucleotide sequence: TGCGCCAGCAGCTTGGCGCCCCTCGGAGGAGAGACCCAGTACTTC. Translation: CASSLAPLGGETQYF.

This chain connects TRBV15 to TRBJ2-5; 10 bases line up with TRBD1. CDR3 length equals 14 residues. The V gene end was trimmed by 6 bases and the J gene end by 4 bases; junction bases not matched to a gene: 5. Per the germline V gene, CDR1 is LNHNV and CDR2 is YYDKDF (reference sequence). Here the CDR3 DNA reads TGTGCCACCAGACGGGACAGGGGAGGAGAGACCCAGTACTTC. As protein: CATRRDRGGETQYF.

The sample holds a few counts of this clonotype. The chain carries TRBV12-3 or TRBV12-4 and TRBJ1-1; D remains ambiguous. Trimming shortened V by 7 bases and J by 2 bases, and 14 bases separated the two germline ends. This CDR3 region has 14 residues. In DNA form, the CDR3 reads TGTGCCAGCATATTTGGAGGTTATAACACTGAAGCTTTCTTT. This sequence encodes CASIFGGYNTEAFF.

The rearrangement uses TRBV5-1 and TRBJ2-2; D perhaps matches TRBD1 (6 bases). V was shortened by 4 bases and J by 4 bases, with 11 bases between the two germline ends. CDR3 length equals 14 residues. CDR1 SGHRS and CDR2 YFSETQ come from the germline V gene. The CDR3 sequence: CASSLRQATGELFF. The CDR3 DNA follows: TGCGCCAGCAGCCTTAGACAGGCCACCGGGGAGCTGTTTTTT. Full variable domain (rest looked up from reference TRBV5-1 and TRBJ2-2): KAGVTQTPRYLIKTRGQQVTLSCSPISGHRSVSWYQQTPGQGLQFLFEYFSETQRNKGNFPGRFSGRQFSNSRSEMNVSTLELGDSALYLCASSLRQATGELFFGEGSRLTVL.

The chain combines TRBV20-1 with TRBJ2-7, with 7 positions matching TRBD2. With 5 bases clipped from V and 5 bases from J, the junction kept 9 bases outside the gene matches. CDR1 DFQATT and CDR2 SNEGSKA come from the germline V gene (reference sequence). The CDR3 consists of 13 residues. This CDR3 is CSAYPGGTHEQYF. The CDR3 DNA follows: TGCAGTGCTTACCCCGGGGGGACCCACGAGCAGTACTTC.